Each of the 3 T cell receptor beta chains below was sequenced from the same sample in a study of blood T cells in healthy people across ages. It was with a sample-barcoded 5' primer and a J-beta primer mix that a second PCR of about 6 to 11 cycles was run. MiXCR was run by TCRdb on the 5' RACE reads, yielding one entry per CDR3 protein. The table includes about 1.5 million distinct CDR3 sequences, around 39% detected once. Sequencing used blood. The receptors were sampled from a woman aged 18 to 35 in good health.

This clonotype was detected only a few times. This chain connects TRBV2 to TRBJ2-3; 12 bases fit TRBD2. Germline CDR1 reads SNHLY; CDR2 reads FYNNEI. V lost 3 bases, J lost 3 bases, and 4 bases stayed unmatched. This CDR3 has 16 residues. The CDR3 DNA reads TGTGCCAGCAGTGAGGCTAGCGGGGGGGGTACAGATACGCAGTATTTT. Protein: CASSEASGGGTDTQYF.

The sample holds a few counts of this clonotype. The chain has TRBV10-3 and TRBJ1-2, with 9 bases that match TRBD1. The CDR3 has 13 amino acids. V was pared by 6 bases and J by 4 bases, with 3 bases of the junction left unmatched. Germline V gene data show CDR1 as ENHRY and CDR2 as SYGVKD. CDR3 DNA: TGTGCCATCAGCCGGGACAGGGCCTATGGCTACACCTTC. Translated, it gives CAISRDRAYGYTF.

This clonotype was seen a single time. A junction boundary mismatches the germline segment, possibly from a read error. The rearrangement links TRBV5-1 to TRBJ1-2; no definite D call. This CDR3 has 14 amino acids. Germline V CDR1 and CDR2: SGHRS, YFSETQ. This CDR3 is CASSLVQADYGCTF. DNA for the CDR3: TGCGCCAGCAGCTTGGTTCAGGCCGACTATGGCTGCACCTTC.